This is a list of T cell receptor beta chains from one sample in a study of cytomegalovirus exposure and HLA in healthy donors. Generated by immunoSEQ multiplex PCR, the TCRdb table keeps only in-frame clones and is missing some. The repertoire consists of over 100,000 clones, with about four fifths occurring once and the leading ten covering around 23%. Sequencing was performed on PBMCs. The receptor source for this set is a man under 40 in good health and CMV-seropositive. The CDR3 runs from the conserved cysteine through the conserved F or W. The D gene is left open where the match is weak. Rows give clone size only sometimes, using once, few, many, or a class for an expanded clone.

>TRBV5-5|TRBD2|TRBJ2-3|NA
CASSLAFSSGSADTQYF
TGTGCCAGCAGCTTAGCTTTTTCTAGCGGGAGTGCAGATACGCAGTATTTT
>TRBV7-2|NA|TRBJ2-5|NA
CASSSDWRETQYF
TGTGCCAGCAGCTCGGACTGGCGGGAGACCCAGTACTTC
>TRBV7-2|NA|TRBJ1-1|NA
CASSSYVPGEAFF
TGTGCCAGCAGCAGTTATGTCCCGGGGGAAGCTTTCTTT
>TRBV19|TRBD2|TRBJ2-6|NA
CASSSLPAGGYGANVLTF
TGTGCCAGTAGCTCCCTGCCCGCGGGGGGGTACGGGGCCAACGTCCTGACTTTC
>TRBV7-9|NA|TRBJ2-3|NA
CASSLGRGAGTDTQYF
TGTGCCAGCAGCTTAGGACGGGGGGCGGGCACAGATACGCAGTATTTT
>TRBV21-1|NA|TRBJ1-2|NA
CASSKEPPRTQGYNYGYTF
TGTGCCAGCAGCAAAGAACCTCCCCGAACACAGGGGTACAACTATGGCTACACCTTC
>TRBV6-1|NA|TRBJ1-3|NA
CASSETGGNTIYF
TGTGCCAGCAGTGAGACAGGTGGAAACACCATATATTTT
>TRBV2|NA|TRBJ1-1|NA
CASSVRAGRTEAFF
TGTGCCAGCAGTGTTCGGGCCGGGAGGACTGAAGCTTTCTTT
>TRBV5-1|TRBD2|TRBJ2-2|NA
CASRGPGGPIGELFF
TGCGCCAGCAGAGGACCGGGGGGGCCGATCGGGGAGCTGTTTTTT
>TRBV7-2|NA|TRBJ2-1|NA
CASSLSLATRNEQFF
TGTGCCAGCAGCTTATCTCTAGCGACCCGAAATGAGCAGTTCTTC
>TRBV6-1|NA|TRBJ1-1|NA
CASSVDLGRTEAFF
TGTGCCAGCAGCGTCGACTTGGGGAGAACTGAAGCTTTCTTT
>TRBV5-1|NA|TRBJ2-3|NA
CASSLSGSGSRTSTDTQYF
TGCGCCAGCAGCTTGTCGGGTAGCGGAAGCCGTACTAGCACAGATACGCAGTATTTT
>TRBV27|TRBD2|TRBJ2-1|once
CASRRTSGRLGEQFF
TGTGCCAGCAGGAGGACTAGCGGGAGACTTGGTGAGCAGTTCTTC
>TRBV6-6|NA|TRBJ1-5|once
CASSYIQGSGAQPQHF
TGTGCCAGCAGTTACATTCAGGGTTCGGGTGCTCAGCCCCAGCATTTT
>TRBV7-6|NA|TRBJ2-2|once
CASSFSRVTGELFF
TGTGCCAGCAGCTTTTCTCGCGTGACCGGGGAGCTGTTTTTT
>TRBV9|NA|TRBJ2-1|NA
CASSGEINEQFF
TGTGCCAGCAGCGGGGAGATTAATGAGCAGTTCTTC
>TRBV5-6|NA|TRBJ1-2|few
CASSEGDYGYTF
TGTGCCAGCAGCGAAGGGGATTATGGCTACACCTTC
>TRBV27|TRBD2|TRBJ2-3|NA
CASSFPSGGTQYF
TGTGCCAGCAGTTTCCCCTCGGGAGGTACGCAGTATTTT
>TRBV2|NA|TRBJ2-1|NA
CASKNVAGDYNEQFF
TGTGCCAGCAAGAATGTGGCAGGGGACTACAATGAGCAGTTCTTC
>TRBV7-8|TRBD2|TRBJ2-1|few
CASSFAGGGYNEQFF
TGTGCCAGCAGCTTCGCGGGAGGGGGGTACAATGAGCAGTTCTTC
>TRBV11-2|NA|TRBJ2-5|NA
CASSLGTFKETQYF
TGTGCCAGCAGCTTAGGGACATTCAAAGAGACCCAGTACTTC
>TRBV5-6|NA|TRBJ1-2|once
CASSLGVSPWFYGYTF
TGTGCCAGCAGCTTGGGGGTTAGCCCGTGGTTCTACGGCTACACCTTC
>TRBV5-8|TRBD1|TRBJ1-2|NA
CASSSRGLSYGYTF
TGTGCCAGCAGCTCGAGGGGGCTTAGCTATGGCTACACCTTC
>TRBV7-9|NA|TRBJ2-1|NA
CASSQTGNNEQFF
TGTGCCAGCAGCCAAACAGGGAACAATGAGCAGTTCTTC
>TRBV13|TRBD2|TRBJ2-1|once
CASSLLDPAGDNEQFF
TGTGCCAGCAGCTTACTCGATCCGGCGGGGGACAATGAGCAGTTCTTC
>TRBV19|TRBD1|TRBJ1-4|NA
CASSTGQGAREKLFF
TGTGCCAGTAGTACCGGACAGGGGGCGCGGGAAAAACTGTTTTTT
>TRBV19|TRBD1|TRBJ1-2|NA
CASSAYPGGGGYTF
TGTGCCAGTAGTGCGTACCCAGGGGGCGGCGGCTACACCTTC
>TRBV5-1|NA|TRBJ2-1|NA
CASSPWDTHNEQFF
TGCGCCAGCAGCCCGTGGGACACCCACAATGAGCAGTTCTTC
>TRBV30|NA|TRBJ1-3|NA
CAWNLGGSTIYF
TGTGCCTGGAATCTCGGCGGGAGCACCATATATTTT
>TRBV2|NA|TRBJ1-1|NA
CASSVVDRSAEAFF
TGCGCCAGCAGTGTGGTCGACAGATCAGCTGAAGCTTTCTTT
>TRBV6-5|NA|TRBJ1-2|NA
CASSYAGDRDGYTF
TGTGCCAGCAGTTACGCAGGGGACCGAGATGGCTACACCTTC
>TRBV7-2|TRBD1|TRBJ2-7|NA
CASSLAFQGAYEQYF
TGTGCCAGCAGCTTAGCCTTTCAGGGGGCCTACGAGCAGTACTTC
>TRBV5-4|NA|TRBJ1-1|NA
CASSLRGTEAFF
TGTGCCAGCAGCTTGCGAGGCACTGAAGCTTTCTTT
>TRBV6-1|NA|TRBJ2-2|NA
CASSEPVRVGTGELFF
TGTGCCAGCAGTGAGCCAGTGAGGGTAGGCACCGGGGAGCTGTTTTTT
>TRBV2|NA|TRBJ1-2|NA
CASNSRGYGYTF
TGTGCCAGCAATTCCAGGGGCTATGGCTACACCTTC
>TRBV5-8|NA|TRBJ1-5|NA
CASSIQGFSNQPQHF
TGTGCCAGCAGCATACAGGGTTTCAGCAATCAGCCCCAGCATTTT
>TRBV5-1|NA|TRBJ1-2|NA
CASSLGPGSGYGYTF
TGCGCCAGCAGCTTGGGCCCGGGAAGCGGCTATGGCTACACCTTC
>TRBV10-3|NA|TRBJ1-5|NA
CAISEGQGSNQPQHF
TGTGCCATCAGTGAAGGGCAGGGAAGCAATCAGCCCCAGCATTTT
>TRBV5-1|NA|TRBJ1-1|NA
CASSLNRVPGTEAFF
TGCGCCAGCAGCTTAAATCGAGTCCCGGGGACTGAAGCTTTCTTT
>TRBV28|TRBD1|TRBJ1-4|NA
CASNSQGAVTNEKLFF
TGTGCCAGCAACTCACAGGGGGCTGTAACTAATGAAAAACTGTTTTTT
>TRBV28|NA|TRBJ2-7|NA
CASSPAPLSGSGSYEQYF
TGTGCCAGCAGCCCCGCCCCCCTCTCGGGGTCAGGCTCCTACGAGCAGTACTTC
>TRBV6-4|TRBD2|TRBJ2-4|once
CASSQLAGASNIQYF
TGTGCCAGCAGTCAACTAGCGGGAGCCTCAAACATTCAGTACTTC
>TRBV19|NA|TRBJ2-5|NA
CASSIKMMEETQYF
TGTGCCAGTAGTATAAAGATGATGGAGGAGACCCAGTACTTC
>TRBV7-6|NA|TRBJ2-7|once
CASSRQSSYEQYF
TGTGCCAGCAGCCGACAGAGCTCCTACGAGCAGTACTTC
>TRBV7-9|NA|TRBJ2-5|NA
CSSTIPGESAPETQYF
TGTTCCAGCACCATTCCCGGGGAGTCGGCGCCAGAGACCCAGTACTTC
>TRBV11-1|TRBD1|TRBJ1-1|few
CASSGQGAVNTEAFF
TGTGCCAGCAGCGGTCAGGGGGCCGTGAACACTGAAGCTTTCTTT
>TRBV5-1|TRBD1|TRBJ1-2|NA
CASSYPGDRDGYTF
TGCGCCAGCAGCTACCCAGGGGACAGGGATGGCTACACCTTC
>TRBV2|NA|TRBJ1-5|NA
CASVGGWANQPQHF
TGTGCCAGCGTGGGGGGGTGGGCGAATCAGCCCCAGCATTTT
>TRBV5-8|TRBD2|TRBJ2-1|NA
CASSFSSGGSSYNEQFF
TGTGCCAGCAGCTTCTCCTCGGGGGGTAGCTCCTACAATGAGCAGTTCTTC
>TRBV6-6|NA|TRBJ1-5|NA
CASSYTGLRDQPQHF
TGTGCCAGCAGCTATACAGGGTTAAGGGATCAGCCCCAGCATTTT
>TRBV19|TRBD1|TRBJ2-4|NA
CASSTTGGAGIQYF
TGTGCCAGTAGTACGACAGGGGGCGCAGGCATTCAGTACTTC
>TRBV6-1|NA|TRBJ1-1|few
CASTIEGEAFF
TGTGCCAGCACCATCGAGGGTGAAGCTTTCTTT
>TRBV10-3|TRBD1|TRBJ2-2|NA
CAISKRTGRTGELFF
TGTGCCATCAGTAAACGGACAGGGAGGACCGGGGAGCTGTTTTTT
>TRBV4-1|NA|TRBJ2-1|NA
CASSREPSSPSIDYNEQFF
TGCGCCAGCAGCCGAGAGCCAAGTTCCCCTAGTATCGATTACAATGAGCAGTTCTTC
>TRBV11-3|TRBD2|TRBJ2-1|few
CASSFNLPGTSFNEQFF
TGTGCCAGCAGCTTTAATCTACCCGGGACTAGCTTCAATGAGCAGTTCTTC
>TRBV5-1|TRBD1|TRBJ2-1|NA
CASSSGQGEVDEQFF
TGCGCCAGCAGCTCGGGACAGGGGGAGGTCGATGAGCAGTTCTTC